Sequencing of this TCR beta chain was carried out in a study of CD8+ T cells in alopecia areata. Comment on this clone: This same CDR3 is encoded by further DNA sequences in the sample.

Punch biopsies of lesional scalp, plus peripheral blood, were taken from alopecia areata patients. Trimming cost V 0 bases and J 4 bases, with 10 bases left between them. There are 14 residues in the CDR3. Germline assignment: CDR1 SGHRS and CDR2 YFSETQ. The authors extracted RNA and reverse transcribed it into cDNA as the sequencing template. Clones were sequenced by immunoSEQ multiplex PCR, and TCRdb holds only the in-frame ones, with some missing. The sample shows about 98,000 clones, 35% to 45% of them seen only once. The material sequenced was CD4+ T cells sorted from blood. The TCR originated in a human donor with alopecia areata. The V gene is TRBV5-1, the J gene TRBJ2-5; the D is unclear. CDR3 coding DNA: TGCGCCAGCAGCTTGGGAGGTCTTCGAGAGACCCAGTACTTC. Translation gives CASSLGGLRETQYF.